A single sample is the source of the 8 T cell receptor beta chains below, sequenced in a study of blood T cell repertoires in COVID-19. The method was immunoSEQ multiplex PCR; TCRdb's version includes in-frame clones alone and lacks a portion of them. Of some 220,000 clones in the sample, about four fifths were seen once. Sequencing was carried out using peripheral blood. These receptors came from a woman aged 25 to 45 who had recovered from COVID-19.

In its sample, this clone was seen a few times. Other DNA sequences in the same sample also yield this CDR3. The chain has TRBV9 and TRBJ1-1, with TRBD1 matching 9 bases. This CDR3 spans 15 amino acids. Trimming took 0 bases from V and 5 from J; bases not matched to a gene: 5. Germline CDR1 reads SGDLS; CDR2 reads YYNGEE. As DNA, the CDR3 is TGTGCCAGCAGCGTAGGTGGACAGGGGAGGACTGAAGCTTTCTTT. Amino acid sequence: CASSVGGQGRTEAFF.

A single count supports this clone. This chain uses TRBV24-1 with TRBJ2-2; TRBD1 agrees at 9 bases. Germline V gene sequence: CDR1 KGHDR, CDR2 SFDVKD. This CDR3 is built from 16 residues. Trimming took 4 bases from V and 6 from J; bases not matched to a gene: 8. The CDR3 DNA reads as TGTGCCACCAGTGACCCCGACAGGGGGGAAGCCGGGGAGCTGTTTTTT. This sequence encodes CATSDPDRGEAGELFF.

The CDR3 is CASSQVDREDNEQFF. CDR3 sequence (DNA): TGCGCCAGCAGCCAAGTCGACAGGGAGGACAATGAGCAGTTCTTC. The rearrangement joins TRBV4-1 to TRBJ2-1; a possible D gene is TRBD1 (7 bases). V was cut by 1 base and J by 5 bases, with 12 bases left in between. CDR3 length: 15 residues. Looked up from germline, CDR1 is MGHRA and CDR2 is YSYEKL.

The chain carries TRBV7-9 and TRBJ2-7, with TRBD2 identical over 8 bases. CDR3 length: 15 residues. From germline, CDR1 is SEHNR and CDR2 FQNEAQ (reference sequence). The junction had 12 bases not matched to a gene; V was cut back by 5 bases and J by 6 bases. The CDR3 loop reads CASSVTGTRLGEQYF. The CDR3 DNA reads TGTGCCAGCAGCGTGACCGGGACTAGATTGGGCGAGCAGTACTTC.

This clone was detected only once. The chain uses TRBV27 and TRBJ2-7; no reliable D call. The germline V gene encodes CDR1 MNHEY and CDR2 SMNVEV (reference sequence). This CDR3 region has 14 residues. Trimming left V 1 base short and J 7 bases short, with 14 bases between. The CDR3 coding sequence is TGTGCCAGCAGTTTATTTTCAACTCCTACGGAGCAGTACTTC. Amino acids: CASSLFSTPTEQYF.

The chain employs TRBV3-1 (or the pseudogene TRBV3-2) and TRBJ1-1; D uncertain. The CDR3 totals 14 residues. Germline CDR1 and CDR2: LGHDT and YNNKEL (reference sequence). V shed 4 bases and J shed 3 bases, with 12 bases lying between them. The CDR3: CASSPGSRYTEAFF. As DNA, the CDR3 is TGTGCCAGCAGCCCTGGTTCTAGGTACACTGAAGCTTTCTTT.

Many counts were recorded for this clone. CDR3: CASSQPSGGYNEQFF. The CDR3 region has the DNA TGTGCCAGCAGCCAACCTAGCGGGGGTTACAATGAGCAGTTCTTC. V gene TRBV7-3 combines with J gene TRBJ2-1; 10 bases align to TRBD2. The CDR3 spans 15 residues. V was clipped by 5 bases and J by 4 bases; unmatched bases: 5. Looked up from germline, CDR1 is SGHTA and CDR2 is FQGTGA.

The CDR3 loop reads CASSLAPSGMSYNEQFF. In nucleotides, the CDR3 is TGTGCCAGCAGCTTAGCCCCTAGCGGGATGTCCTACAATGAGCAGTTCTTC. J is TRBJ2-1 and V is TRBV7-9; TRBD2 matches 9 bases. The CDR3 is 17 amino acids. Looked up from germline, CDR1 is SEHNR and CDR2 is FQNEAQ (reference sequence). Germline trimming cut 0 bases from V and 1 base from J; bases unmatched to any gene: 4.